This entry lists 13 T cell receptor beta chains sequenced from one sample in a study of radiation and T cells in renal cell carcinoma (dated by TCRdb to 2018 to 2021). The time point tag for this specimen amounts to: baseline pretreatment blood. The meaning of the sample's treatment or condition label: 15 Gy SBRT to primary tumor, nephrectomy 4 weeks later. Library creation used the immunoSEQ multiplex PCR assay. Entries here come from immuneACCESS through TCRdb and include only in-frame sequences with V and J called. Some clones fail to appear in such tables; in the studies checked, an unresolved V gene covers under half of the shortfall, and the cause of the remainder is unknown. Recorded for this sample are 95,000 to 150,000 clones; roughly 80% of them occurred a single time. Approximately 3% of the sample is in the top ten clones. Source: blood, taken from a patient whose treatment included radiotherapy and nephrectomy. Receptor source: a woman aged 60-75 years with renal cell carcinoma.

The chain links TRBV5-1 to TRBJ1-1; 7 nucleotides align to TRBD1. Germline loops: CDR1 SGHRS, CDR2 YFSETQ. V lost 0 bases to trimming and J lost 2 bases; unmatched junction nucleotides: 4. CDR3 length: 15 residues. The CDR3 region has the DNA TGCGCCAGCAGCTTGGTTACAGGGGTTAACACTGAAGCTTTCTTT. It encodes CASSLVTGVNTEAFF.

CDR3 nucleotides: TGTGCCACCAGCACCGGACAGGTTAACACCGGGGAGCTGTTTTTT. It encodes CATSTGQVNTGELFF. The gene calls are TRBV15 and TRBJ2-2; 7 bases align to TRBD1. Unmatched junction bases numbered 4, after V lost 4 bases and J lost 2 bases. CDR1 is LNHNV and CDR2 is YYDKDF in the germline V gene (reference sequence). CDR3 length: 15 residues.

The chain couples TRBV28 to TRBJ1-1; D not resolved. The V end lost 4 bases, the J end lost 0 bases, and 6 bases lay between the germline ends. The CDR3 sequence is 13 residues long. CDR1 MDHEN and CDR2 SYDVKM come from the germline V gene. In nucleotides, the CDR3 is TGTGCCAGCAGTTCGATATTGAACACTGAAGCTTTCTTT. Its translation: CASSSILNTEAFF.

V and J are TRBV5-3 and TRBJ1-2; 9 positions agree with TRBD1. TRBV5-3 is flagged as an ORF with uncertain function. V lost 4 bases, J lost 4 bases, and 5 bases stayed unmatched. The CDR3 runs 14 residues. The chain's CDR3 is CARSRDRVSYGYTF. CDR3 sequence (DNA): TGTGCCAGAAGCCGGGACAGGGTTAGCTATGGCTACACCTTC.

J is TRBJ1-2 and V is TRBV5-4; no clear D. With 2 bases removed from V and 4 bases from J, the gap between germline ends came to 12 bases. The CDR3 is made up of 14 amino acids. CDR1 is SGHNT, CDR2 YYREEE, per germline (reference sequence). As DNA, the CDR3 is TGTGCCAGCAGCTTAGCCAAGGAGCTCTATGGCTACACCTTC. Translated, it gives CASSLAKELYGYTF.

This clone was counted between two and nine times. The chain combines TRBV19 with TRBJ2-1; 13 bases align to TRBD2. Germline V lookup: CDR1 LNHDA, CDR2 SQIVND (reference sequence). The CDR3 runs to 16 residues. J gave up 0 bases and V 6 bases, and 2 bases lay outside the gene matches. In DNA, the CDR3 is TGTGCCAGTAGACGACTAGCGGGAGGCTCCTACAATGAGCAGTTCTTC. Its protein product is CASRRLAGGSYNEQFF. Complete variable domain (other parts from reference TRBV19 and TRBJ2-1): DGGITQSPKYLFRKEGQNVTLSCEQNLNHDAMYWYRQDPGQGLRLIYYSQIVNDFQKGDIAEGYSVSREKKESFPLTVTSAQKNPTAFYLCASRRLAGGSYNEQFFGPGTRLTVL.

V is TRBV7-2 and J is TRBJ1-5; D remains unclear. Trimming took 1 base from V and 5 from J, leaving 9 bases between them. In germline, CDR1 is SGHTA, CDR2 FQGNSA. The CDR3 length is 14 residues. The CDR3 loop is CASSLVDSYQPQHF. The CDR3 DNA follows: TGTGCCAGCAGCTTAGTCGATAGTTATCAGCCCCAGCATTTT.

The J gene is TRBJ1-4, the V gene TRBV7-9; a possible D gene is TRBD1 (5 bases). Per the germline V gene, CDR1 is SEHNR and CDR2 is FQNEAQ (reference sequence). CDR3 size: 15 residues. Trimming shortened V by 1 base and J by 8 bases, and 14 bases separated the two germline ends. The CDR3 DNA follows: TGTGCCAGCAGCTTAGGGGGCGAGGCGTGGGAAAAACTGTTTTTT. Amino acid sequence: CASSLGGEAWEKLFF.

The gene calls are TRBV28 and TRBJ1-4; the D is unclear. Deletions cut 4 bases from V and 5 bases from J, with 2 bases between. The CDR3 contains 11 residues. The V gene's germline CDR1 is MDHEN and CDR2 SYDVKM. The DNA of the CDR3 is TGTGCCAGCAGTTGGAATGAAAAACTGTTTTTT. It translates to CASSWNEKLFF.

The chain couples TRBV4-2 to TRBJ1-2; D is possibly TRBD1 (5 bases). CDR3 length: 14 residues. In germline, CDR1 is LGHNA, CDR2 YNFKEQ. V was trimmed by 0 bases and J by 6 bases, leaving 11 bases between them. CDR3 DNA: TGTGCCAGCAGCCAAGAGGTCCCAGGGAATGGCTACACCTTC. Translation: CASSQEVPGNGYTF.

V gene TRBV28 combines with J gene TRBJ1-4; 7 bases map to TRBD1. J lost 8 bases, V lost 8 bases, and 8 bases had no gene match. Germline V gene lookup returns CDR1 MDHEN and CDR2 SYDVKM. This CDR3 is built from 13 residues. CDR3 sequence: CASEDRWSEKLFF. The DNA of the CDR3 is TGTGCCAGCGAGGACAGGTGGAGCGAAAAACTGTTTTTT.

This chain joins TRBV28 and TRBJ2-7; 9 bases align to TRBD2. This CDR3 contains 17 residues. The ends lost 3 bases at V and 0 bases at J; junction bases unmatched: 9. Germline CDR1 and CDR2: MDHEN and SYDVKM. This CDR3 is CASSFQMSGRSSYEQYF. In DNA, the CDR3 is TGTGCCAGCAGTTTCCAAATGAGCGGGAGGAGCTCCTACGAGCAGTACTTC.

This chain links TRBV28 with TRBJ1-5; D is possibly TRBD1 (6 bases). In germline, CDR1 is MDHEN, CDR2 SYDVKM. The CDR3 runs 15 residues. Trimming left V 8 bases short and J 5 bases short, with 19 bases between. This chain's CDR3 is CASLLEGGGHQPQHF. The CDR3 DNA reads as TGTGCCAGCTTGTTGGAAGGGGGAGGGCATCAGCCCCAGCATTTT.